This entry lists 32 T cell receptor beta chains sequenced from one sample in a study of T cell responses to AZD1222 COVID-19 vaccine (dated by TCRdb to about 2021). The sample's time point label, decoded: about 28 days (+/-7) after the second vaccine dose. The library was generated by the immunoSEQ multiplex PCR assay. TCRdb limited this immuneACCESS table to in-frame rearrangements with V and J called. A share of clones is missing; checked studies link under half to unresolved V genes, and the rest is unexplained. Across this sample there are around 70,000 clones, with 87% seen only once. In total, the top ten clones hold roughly 1.2% of the sample. The sample consisted of peripheral blood, taken 28 days after the second AZD1222 dose. The receptors stem from an adult who received the AZD1222 COVID-19 vaccine.

This chain connects TRBV6-2 or TRBV6-3 to TRBJ2-3; D gene unclear. V lost 1 base and J 5 bases, leaving 13 bases between the germline ends. This CDR3 spans 15 amino acids. Germline-derived CDR1 and CDR2 are MNHEY and SVGEGT. The CDR3 loop is CASSYYSTGRDTQYF. In DNA, the CDR3 is TGTGCCAGCAGTTACTATAGCACGGGTCGAGATACGCAGTATTTT.

The rearrangement links TRBV3-1 (or the pseudogene TRBV3-2) to TRBJ2-1; 12 bases map to TRBD2. The length of the CDR3 is 14 residues. The J segment lost 9 bases and the V segment lost 4 bases, leaving 4 bases of the junction unmatched. CDR1 is LGHDT, CDR2 YNNKEL, per germline (reference sequence). CDR3 coding DNA: TGTGCCAGCAGCCCTAGCGGGAGGGCAGGTGAGCAGTTCTTC. It specifies CASSPSGRAGEQFF.

The chain is built from TRBV14 and TRBJ1-1; the D gene is possibly TRBD1 (5 bases). V lost 1 base and J 1 base, leaving 10 bases between the germline ends. The CDR3 has 15 residues. In germline, CDR1 is SGHDN, CDR2 FVKESK. CDR3 loop: CASSQARQRNTEAFF. The CDR3 DNA reads as TGTGCCAGCAGCCAAGCGCGACAGAGGAACACTGAAGCTTTCTTT.

The rearrangement joins TRBV27 to TRBJ2-7, with 7 bases that match TRBD2. This CDR3 contains 14 residues. Germline-derived CDR1 and CDR2 are MNHEY and SMNVEV (reference sequence). Trimming took 3 bases from V and 0 from J; bases not matched to a gene: 2. CDR3 bases: TGTGCCAGCAGTTTCGGGGGGAACTCCTACGAGCAGTACTTC. It is translated as CASSFGGNSYEQYF.

In this sample, this clone turned up a few times. The chain has TRBV30 and TRBJ2-7; D is possibly TRBD1 (5 bases). V gave up 0 bases and J gave up 5 bases, with 17 bases separating them. The CDR3 consists of 15 residues. CDR1 is GTSNPN and CDR2 is SVGIG in the germline V gene (reference sequence). CDR3: CAWSVRGVRAHEQYF. CDR3 sequence (DNA): TGTGCCTGGAGTGTAAGGGGTGTAAGGGCCCACGAGCAGTACTTC.

This clone has a single count. The V call is TRBV10-3, the J call TRBJ2-7; D is perhaps TRBD1 (6 bases). The V end was cut by 6 bases, the J end by 5 bases, with 14 bases between. The CDR3 spans 13 residues. Per germline, CDR1 ENHRY and CDR2 SYGVKD. This CDR3 is CAIRRTGQHEQYF. CDR3 sequence (DNA): TGTGCCATCAGACGCACAGGGCAACACGAGCAGTACTTC.

V and J are TRBV5-1 and TRBJ2-1; D uncertain. The CDR3 spans 15 residues. Germline V CDR1 and CDR2: SGHRS, YFSETQ. V shed 2 bases and J shed 4 bases, with 13 bases lying between them. The CDR3 loop is CASSFTDAAYNEQFF. CDR3 DNA: TGCGCCAGCAGCTTCACGGATGCTGCGTACAATGAGCAGTTCTTC.

The chain has TRBV6-2 or TRBV6-3 and TRBJ2-7; 12 nucleotides align to TRBD2. The CDR3 consists of 15 residues. CDR1 and CDR2 from the germline V gene are MNHEY and SVGEGT. V lost 4 bases and J lost 2; bases outside the gene matches: 3. The CDR3 spells CASSSRTSGTYEQYF. For the CDR3, the DNA is TGTGCCAGCAGTTCTCGGACTAGCGGGACCTACGAGCAGTACTTC.

This clone was detected only once. The chain employs TRBV18 and TRBJ1-1, with D perhaps TRBD1 (5 bases). The CDR3 consists of 15 residues. Trimming stripped 3 bases from V and 2 bases from J, with 13 bases between. Germline V gene lookup returns CDR1 KGHSH and CDR2 LQKENI. CDR3 protein: CASSPRGTGNTEAFF. The CDR3 region has the DNA TGTGCCAGCTCACCCCGGGGGACCGGCAACACTGAAGCTTTCTTT.

The chain combines TRBV30 with TRBJ1-1, with 7 bases that match TRBD1. Trimming removed 2 bases from V and 4 bases from J; junction bases left unmatched: 10. Per germline, CDR1 GTSNPN and CDR2 SVGIG (reference sequence). The CDR3 is made up of 15 amino acids. This CDR3 reads CAWSKGQALGTEAFF. Here the CDR3 DNA reads TGTGCCTGGAGTAAAGGACAGGCGTTGGGCACTGAAGCTTTCTTT. The variable domain in full, with the rest retrieved from reference TRBV30 and TRBJ1-1, is SQTIHQWPATLVQPVGSPLSLECTVEGTSNPNLYWYRQAAGRGLQLLFYSVGIGQISSEVPQNLSASRPQDRQFILSSKKLLLSDSGFYLCAWSKGQALGTEAFFGQGTRLTVV.

The rearrangement links TRBV7-3 to TRBJ1-1; D gene ambiguous. This CDR3 comprises 16 residues. V gave up 2 bases and J gave up 4 bases, with 17 bases separating them. Germline V gene sequence: CDR1 SGHTA, CDR2 FQGTGA. CDR3 sequence: CASSLGRSVFGTEAFF. CDR3 DNA sequence: TGTGCCAGCAGCTTAGGCAGATCCGTTTTTGGCACTGAAGCTTTCTTT.

The chain carries TRBV18 and TRBJ2-7; 8 positions match TRBD2. V lost 3 bases and J lost 0; bases outside the gene matches: 25. CDR3 length: 22 residues. The germline CDR1 and CDR2 sequences are KGHSH and LQKENI. The CDR3 region has the DNA TGTGCCAGCTCACCGCTGGGCCACGCCCCTCCACCCTTACTAGCGGCCTCCTACGAGCAGTACTTC. Amino acids: CASSPLGHAPPPLLAASYEQYF.

The chain joins TRBV5-4 to TRBJ1-3, with TRBD1 identical over 8 bases. The trim removed 4 bases at V and 1 base at J, leaving 4 bases unmatched. Looked up from germline, CDR1 is SGHNT and CDR2 is YYREEE (reference sequence). This CDR3 spans 15 amino acids. The chain's CDR3 is CASSMTGASGNTIYF. DNA for the CDR3: TGTGCCAGCAGCATGACAGGGGCTTCTGGAAACACCATATATTTT.

The genes are TRBV12-3 or TRBV12-4 and TRBJ2-1; the D is unclear. The V and J ends lost 4 bases and 8 bases respectively, with 3 bases between them. This CDR3 comprises 10 residues. In DNA, the CDR3 is TGTGCCAGCAGTTCATATGAGCAGTTCTTC. Its translation is CASSSYEQFF.

The chain carries TRBV2 and TRBJ1-5; D gene uncertain. CDR3 length: 15 residues. Germline assignment: CDR1 SNHLY and CDR2 FYNNEI. Trimming removed 2 bases from V and 0 bases from J, with 8 bases in between. The CDR3 sequence is CASSERANSNQPQHF. The CDR3 nucleotides read TGTGCCAGCAGTGAACGAGCAAATAGCAATCAGCCCCAGCATTTT.

The J gene is TRBJ1-6, the V gene TRBV30, with D possibly TRBD1 on 5 matching bases. Germline V gene lookup returns CDR1 GTSNPN and CDR2 SVGIG (reference sequence). The V and J ends lost 2 bases and 7 bases respectively, with 9 bases between them. The CDR3 length is 13 residues. The chain's CDR3 is CAWSQGYNSPLHF. As DNA, the CDR3 is TGTGCCTGGAGTCAGGGTTACAATTCACCCCTCCACTTT.

This chain links TRBV19 with TRBJ2-2, with 8 nucleotides matching TRBD1. V lost 2 bases and J lost 5; bases outside the gene matches: 7. Germline lookup yields CDR1 LNHDA and CDR2 SQIVND (reference sequence). The CDR3 is 16 residues long. CDR3 sequence (DNA): TGTGCCAGTAGTATACTGACAGGGGCCGTAACCGGGGAGCTGTTTTTT. Residues: CASSILTGAVTGELFF.

The chain uses TRBV5-4 and TRBJ1-1, with D possibly being TRBD1 (6 bases). Germline V CDR1 and CDR2: SGHNT, YYREEE (reference sequence). Trimming shortened V by 4 bases and J by 5 bases, and 15 bases separated the two germline ends. The CDR3 consists of 14 residues. The DNA for the CDR3 is TGTGCCAGCAGCCTGAGTACGGGGGCAACTGAAGCTTTCTTT. It codes for CASSLSTGATEAFF.

The chain couples TRBV19 to TRBJ1-5; D is unclear. Trimming removed 3 bases at V and 2 bases at J, with 14 bases between. The CDR3 totals 16 residues. From germline, CDR1 is LNHDA and CDR2 SQIVND (reference sequence). The CDR3 spells CASSMGRVLGNQPQHF. The CDR3 coding sequence is TGTGCCAGTAGTATGGGGAGGGTTTTGGGCAATCAGCCCCAGCATTTT.

This chain links TRBV7-9 with TRBJ1-1; TRBD1 matches 8 bases. V was clipped by 7 bases and J by 4 bases; unmatched bases: 8. In germline, CDR1 is SEHNR, CDR2 FQNEAQ (reference sequence). The CDR3 extends over 14 amino acids. CDR3 bases: TGTGCCAGCAACGGACAGGGAATGGGCACTGAAGCTTTCTTT. Protein sequence: CASNGQGMGTEAFF.

This clone was counted once. This sequence joins TRBV5-1 and TRBJ2-7; D is unresolved. Trimming removed 0 bases at V and 3 bases at J, with 10 bases between. CDR1 is SGHRS and CDR2 is YFSETQ in the germline V gene. This CDR3 has 14 amino acids. The CDR3 loop reads CASSLVGTGYEQYF. The CDR3 DNA is TGCGCCAGCAGCTTGGTAGGTACGGGCTACGAGCAGTACTTC.

This clone was seen a single time. The chain recombines TRBV7-9 with TRBJ2-3; D gene unclear. Trimming removed 4 bases from V and 1 base from J, with 9 bases in between. Germline values: CDR1 SEHNR, CDR2 FQNEAQ (reference sequence). CDR3 length equals 14 residues. The CDR3 loop is CASSYPRRTDTQYF. The CDR3 DNA is TGTGCCAGCAGCTACCCTCGGCGCACAGATACGCAGTATTTT.

This clone occurred once. The chain combines TRBV5-5 with TRBJ2-7, with TRBD2 identical over 9 bases. Germline V lookup: CDR1 SGHKS, CDR2 YYEKEE (reference sequence). The CDR3 runs 19 residues. V gave up 0 bases and J gave up 0 bases; unmatched junction bases: 13. In DNA form, the CDR3 reads TGTGCCAGCAGCTTGGGAGGGCTAGCGGGAATTGGGAGCTCCTACGAGCAGTACTTC. This sequence encodes CASSLGGLAGIGSSYEQYF.

The chain links TRBV7-6 to TRBJ1-2; D is uncertain. Per germline, CDR1 SGHVS and CDR2 FNYEAQ. The CDR3 has 16 amino acids. With 1 base removed from V and 0 bases from J, the gap between germline ends came to 12 bases. The CDR3 nucleotides are TGTGCCAGCAGCTTAGATCCGACACAACCTAACTATGGCTACACCTTC. Translating gives CASSLDPTQPNYGYTF.

The chain is built from TRBV27 and TRBJ2-1; 9 bases map to TRBD2. CDR1 is MNHEY, CDR2 SMNVEV, per germline (reference sequence). With V trimmed by 2 bases and J by 0 bases, 14 bases remained unmatched. This CDR3 has 20 residues. The CDR3 protein is CASSLPLAASGMSSYNEQFF. CDR3 coding DNA: TGTGCCAGCAGTTTACCGTTGGCGGCTAGCGGGATGAGCTCCTACAATGAGCAGTTCTTC.

The J gene is TRBJ1-3, the V gene TRBV7-9; D not resolved. V was pared by 6 bases and J by 2 bases, with 14 bases between. Germline V CDR1 and CDR2: SEHNR, FQNEAQ (reference sequence). The CDR3 is made up of 15 amino acids. The CDR3 DNA follows: TGTGCCAGCAGTCCGGCTTTGTGGACTGGAAACACCATATATTTT. Amino acids: CASSPALWTGNTIYF.

The chain links TRBV27 to TRBJ1-1; possibly TRBD1 for D (5 bases). This CDR3 spans 14 amino acids. V was pared by 3 bases and J by 1 base, with 9 bases between. The germline gives CDR1 MNHEY, CDR2 SMNVEV (reference sequence). The CDR3 DNA sequence: TGTGCCAGCAGTTTGGCAGGGACGAACACTGAAGCTTTCTTT. Its protein product is CASSLAGTNTEAFF.

This chain uses TRBV5-1 with TRBJ2-7; the D gene is possibly TRBD1 (5 bases). This CDR3 is built from 14 residues. Germline V gene lookup returns CDR1 SGHRS and CDR2 YFSETQ. The V and J ends lost 0 bases and 2 bases respectively, with 9 bases between them. CDR3 residues: CASSLAQGTYEQYF. CDR3 DNA sequence: TGCGCCAGCAGCTTGGCGCAGGGAACCTACGAGCAGTACTTC.

V and J are TRBV27 and TRBJ1-5; unclear D gene. This CDR3 spans 15 amino acids. The germline gives CDR1 MNHEY, CDR2 SMNVEV (reference sequence). Trimming left V 2 bases short and J 2 bases short, with 10 bases between. The CDR3 DNA reads as TGTGCCAGCAGTTTACTAGGGTTCGGCAATCAGCCCCAGCATTTT. It specifies CASSLLGFGNQPQHF.

The chain employs TRBV2 and TRBJ2-1; 7 bases agree with TRBD1. Germline loops: CDR1 SNHLY, CDR2 FYNNEI. CDR3 length: 14 amino acids. V dropped 6 bases and J dropped 4; count of bases not matched to a gene: 6. CDR3 nucleotides: TGTGCCAGCAGACCCGGGACAGCTTACAATGAGCAGTTCTTC. This gives the protein CASRPGTAYNEQFF. Full variable domain (outside the CDR3, taken from reference TRBV2 and TRBJ2-1): EPEVTQTPSHQVTQMGQEVILRCVPISNHLYFYWYRQILGQKVEFLVSFYNNEISEKSEIFDDQFSVERPDGSNFTLKIRSTKLEDSAMYFCASRPGTAYNEQFFGPGTRLTVL.

The V call is TRBV7-2, the J call TRBJ2-7; 9 bases align to TRBD2. V gave up 5 bases and J gave up 0 bases; unmatched junction bases: 5. Germline V CDR1 and CDR2: SGHTA, FQGNSA. The CDR3 contains 15 residues. The CDR3 here is CASSAASGTSYEQYF. CDR3 bases: TGTGCCAGCAGCGCCGCTAGCGGGACCTCCTACGAGCAGTACTTC.

The chain is built from TRBV9 and TRBJ1-3; D is undetermined. Germline assignment: CDR1 SGDLS and CDR2 YYNGEE. This CDR3 is 15 amino acids long. V was pared by 0 bases and J by 7 bases, with 14 bases between. The CDR3: CASSVEATSLNTIYF. The CDR3 DNA reads TGTGCCAGCAGCGTAGAGGCCACTTCGTTGAACACCATATATTTT.